This TCR beta chain appears in the sequencing data of a study of blood T cell repertoires in COVID-19. Study at large: Specimens from acute and convalescent COVID-19 originated in the United States, Italy and Spain. The analysed material was cDNA or gDNA that came from T cells, B-cell-depleted T cells, or PBMCs.

In the study's own analysis: Quantification of nucleated cells was approximated via reference gene primer amplification. TCRdb keeps only in-frame clones here, not all; method: immunoSEQ multiplex PCR. The DNA gave D and trimming, while V, J and clone size come from that table. This sample carries some 200,000 clones, about 82% of them seen once, and the ten largest clones take approximately 0.97%. Enrolled during active infection, Seattle patients were then followed longitudinally. Trimming cost V 4 bases and J 5 bases, with 14 bases left between them. The germline V gene encodes CDR1 MDHEN and CDR2 SYDVKM. CDR3 length equals 14 residues.

The rearrangement links TRBV28 to TRBJ2-5; D gene unclear. The receptor was isolated from a man in his 60s with COVID-19, enrolled during active disease. Sequencing was performed on peripheral blood. CDR3 region: CASSSPTAGETQYF. The DNA for the CDR3 is TGTGCCAGCAGTTCCCCCACGGCCGGGGAGACCCAGTACTTC. The full variable domain, with the rest looked up from reference TRBV28 and TRBJ2-5, is DVKVTQSSRYLVKRTGEKVFLECVQDMDHENMFWYRQDPGLGLRLIYFSYDVKMKEKGDIPEGYSVSREKKERFSLILESASTNQTSMYLCASSSPTAGETQYFGPGTRLLVL.